This T cell receptor (beta chain) was captured in a study of response to subunit inactivated influenza vaccine. TCRdb re-called the RT-PCR reads with MiXCR, one entry per CDR3 protein. The data show some 500,000 distinct CDR3 sequences, about 25% seen once. This clonotype was found a few times. The CDR3 runs 13 residues. Germline V CDR1 and CDR2: DFQATT, SNEGSKA (reference sequence). The germline V and J ends were trimmed by 4 bases and 2 bases, with 12 bases remaining between them. The V and J genes are TRBV20-1 and TRBJ2-7, with D uncertain. The sequencing here drew on CD4+ T cells sorted from PBMCs, taken 5 days after vaccination. This clonotype was sampled from a man aged 45-60 years who received an inactivated influenza vaccine. CDR3 coding DNA: TGCAGTGCTACCCCCGGCCGGGCCTACGAGCAGTACTTC. Protein: CSATPGRAYEQYF.